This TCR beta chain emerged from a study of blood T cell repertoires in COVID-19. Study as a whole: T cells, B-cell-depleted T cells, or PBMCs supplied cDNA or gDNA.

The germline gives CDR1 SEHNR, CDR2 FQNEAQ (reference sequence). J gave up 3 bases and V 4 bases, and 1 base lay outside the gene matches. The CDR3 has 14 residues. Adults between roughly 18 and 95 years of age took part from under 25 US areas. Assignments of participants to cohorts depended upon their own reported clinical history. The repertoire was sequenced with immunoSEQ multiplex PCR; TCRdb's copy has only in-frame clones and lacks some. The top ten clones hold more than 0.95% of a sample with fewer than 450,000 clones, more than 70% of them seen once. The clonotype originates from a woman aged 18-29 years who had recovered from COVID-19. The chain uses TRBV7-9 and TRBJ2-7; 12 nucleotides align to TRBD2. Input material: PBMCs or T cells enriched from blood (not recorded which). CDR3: CASSSSGGDYEQYF. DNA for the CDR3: TGTGCCAGCAGCTCTAGCGGGGGGGACTACGAGCAGTACTTC.